This entry lists 24 T cell receptor beta chains sequenced from one sample in a study of sequential checkpoint blockade in melanoma. The protocol was immunoSEQ multiplex PCR, while the TCRdb copy is restricted to in-frame clones and leaves out a portion. Of over 2,500 clones in the sample, around 23% were seen once. Treatment noted: randomized to nivolumab then ipilimumab (arm A) or the reverse (arm B). The sequences come from tumor tissue (inferred from file names), collected from a patient given nivolumab and ipilimumab in sequence. Source of these receptors: a human patient with melanoma. Some clones in this sample may be carry-over from other donors' samples.

This chain links TRBV15 with TRBJ1-2; 9 nucleotides match TRBD1. CDR1 is LNHNV and CDR2 is YYDKDF in the germline V gene (reference sequence). The CDR3 sequence is 16 residues long. Trimming took 0 bases from V and 8 from J; bases not matched to a gene: 10. CDR3 amino acids: CATSRDAGTGWGGYTF. The CDR3 nucleotides are TGTGCCACCAGCAGAGATGCCGGGACAGGGTGGGGCGGCTACACCTTC.

The rearrangement uses TRBV6-8 and TRBJ2-1; D is undetermined. The germline V gene has CDR1 MNHGY and CDR2 SAAAGT. This CDR3 region has 13 residues. Between the trimmed V and J ends, which lost 4 bases and 8 bases, there was a span of 12 bases. The CDR3 loop is CASSLGLSDEQFF. The CDR3 DNA follows: TGTGCCAGCAGTTTGGGGTTATCGGATGAGCAGTTCTTC.

By sample fraction, this clone is medium-sized. The rearrangement joins TRBV11-3 to TRBJ1-1; D uncertain. Germline V gene lookup returns CDR1 SGHNT and CDR2 YENEEA. Trimming pared 3 bases from V and 1 base from J, leaving 12 bases between. This CDR3 comprises 15 residues. The CDR3 here is CASSLGLGRNTEAFF. The CDR3 DNA follows: TGTGCCAGCAGCTTGGGGTTGGGAAGGAACACTGAAGCTTTCTTT.

This clone was recorded at least ten times. The chain links TRBV7-4 to TRBJ2-5, with 8 bases identical to TRBD1. V was pared by 2 bases and J by 5 bases, with 10 bases of the junction left unmatched. This CDR3 has 16 residues. CDR1 is SGHVT and CDR2 is SQSDAQ in the germline V gene. The CDR3 loop is CASSLTGGPQTETQYF. In nucleotides, the CDR3 is TGTGCCAGCAGCTTAACAGGGGGGCCCCAGACGGAGACCCAGTACTTC. Using reference TRBV7-4 and TRBJ2-5 for the parts outside the CDR3, the full variable domain is GAGVSQSPRYKVAKRGRDVALRCDSISGHVTLYWYRQTLGQGSEVLTYSQSDAQRDKSGRPSGRFSAERPERSVSTLKIQRTEQGDSAVYLCASSLTGGPQTETQYFGPGTRLLVL.

The rearrangement uses TRBV5-1 and TRBJ2-1; 10 nucleotides align to TRBD2. V dropped 0 bases and J dropped 7; count of bases not matched to a gene: 4. This CDR3 comprises 15 residues. Germline V lookup: CDR1 SGHRS, CDR2 YFSETQ. The chain's CDR3 is CASSLVAGGGNEQFF. The CDR3 nucleotides are TGCGCCAGCAGCTTGGTAGCGGGGGGCGGGAATGAGCAGTTCTTC.

This clone was picked up many times. The genes are TRBV6-8 and TRBJ2-2, with TRBD1 matching over 8 bases. With V trimmed by 4 bases and J by 4 bases, 8 bases remained unmatched. Germline CDR1 reads MNHGY; CDR2 reads SAAAGT. This CDR3 has 16 amino acids. This CDR3 reads CASSWQGAGGTGELFF. CDR3 DNA: TGTGCCAGCAGTTGGCAGGGGGCCGGCGGCACCGGGGAGCTGTTTTTT.

This clone appeared many times. The V gene is TRBV6-8, the J gene TRBJ1-2; maybe TRBD1 (5 bases). Deletions cut 2 bases from V and 2 bases from J, with 9 bases between. The CDR3 extends over 14 amino acids. Looked up from germline, CDR1 is MNHGY and CDR2 is SAAAGT. The CDR3 sequence: CASSYKEGNYGYTF. CDR3 nucleotides: TGTGCCAGCAGTTACAAGGAGGGGAACTATGGCTACACCTTC.

The chain links TRBV29-1 to TRBJ2-7; a weak D match, TRBD1 (5 bases). The CDR3 sequence is 12 residues long. With 7 bases removed from V and 5 bases from J, the gap between germline ends came to 15 bases. CDR1 is SQVTM and CDR2 is ANQGSEA in the germline V gene. The CDR3 DNA sequence: TGCAGCGCCCAGGGATCTTGGGACGAGCAGTACTTC. Translating gives CSAQGSWDEQYF.

V usage is TRBV11-3 and J usage is TRBJ2-1; perhaps TRBD1 as D (6 bases). Trimming cost V 4 bases and J 2 bases, with 21 bases left between them. This CDR3 contains 18 residues. The germline V gene encodes CDR1 SGHNT and CDR2 YENEEA. CDR3 DNA sequence: TGTGCCAGCAGCTCAATAGGATCCGGGACACGACCCTACAATGAGCAGTTCTTC. Its protein product is CASSSIGSGTRPYNEQFF. The variable domain in full, with the rest retrieved from reference TRBV11-3 and TRBJ2-1, is EAGVVQSPRYKIIEKKQPVAFWCNPISGHNTLYWYLQNLGQGPELLIRYENEEAVDDSQLPKDRFSAERLKGVDSTLKIQPAELGDSAVYLCASSSIGSGTRPYNEQFFGPGTRLTVL.

By share, this clone ranks as large. The chain has TRBV18 and TRBJ2-1; 10 bases are shared with TRBD2. The CDR3 runs 14 residues. Per the germline V gene, CDR1 is KGHSH and CDR2 is LQKENI. With V trimmed by 6 bases and J by 8 bases, 7 bases remained unmatched. CDR3 nucleotides: TGTGCCAGCTCCCGGGGGCTAGCGGGGGATGAGCAGTTCTTC. It yields the protein CASSRGLAGDEQFF.

The CDR3 nucleotides read TGTGCCAGCAGCCAAAAGCGGGGGGCTAAAGATACGCAGTATTTT. Residues: CASSQKRGAKDTQYF. The V gene is TRBV14, the J gene TRBJ2-3; 9 bases agree with TRBD2. The CDR3 runs to 15 residues. V shed 2 bases, J shed 5 bases, and the junction held 5 bases outside the gene matches. Germline assignment: CDR1 SGHDN and CDR2 FVKESK.

Many counts were recorded for this clone. The chain employs TRBV10-3 and TRBJ1-6; maybe TRBD1 (5 bases). V was clipped by 0 bases and J by 11 bases, with 14 bases between them. CDR1 and CDR2 from the germline V gene are ENHRY and SYGVKD. This CDR3 has 15 amino acids. CDR3 in DNA: TGTGCCATCAGTGAGTCGGGTCAGGTGGGACCACCCCTCCACTTT. This encodes CAISESGQVGPPLHF.

J is TRBJ2-7 and V is TRBV30, with D hard to call. The J call may be mistaken, given a closer DNA end match to TRBJ2-5. The length of the CDR3 is 11 residues. Germline V gene sequence: CDR1 GTSNPN, CDR2 SVGIG (reference sequence). CDR3 sequence (DNA): TGTGCCTGGCGGATTACCGGGACCCAGTACTTC. The encoded protein is CAWRITGTQYF.

This clone rates as medium-sized (0.01 to 0.1%). This sequence joins TRBV12-5 and TRBJ1-5, with D tentatively TRBD1 (5 bases). CDR1 LGHNT and CDR2 FRNRAP come from the germline V gene. This CDR3 region has 14 residues. Trimming pared 6 bases from V and 1 base from J, leaving 10 bases between. The CDR3 sequence: CASGRDFSNQPQHF. In DNA form, the CDR3 reads TGTGCTAGTGGCCGGGACTTCAGCAATCAGCCCCAGCATTTT.

By frequency in the sample, this clone is medium-sized. The J gene is TRBJ1-6, the V gene TRBV9; tentatively, D is TRBD1 (5 bases). Trimming cost V 2 bases and J 6 bases, with 9 bases left between them. The CDR3 has 14 amino acids. CDR1 and CDR2 from the germline V gene are SGDLS and YYNGEE. The CDR3 is CASSVQTANSPLHF. The CDR3, as DNA: TGTGCCAGCAGCGTCCAGACAGCTAATTCACCCCTCCACTTT.

As DNA, the CDR3 is TGTGCCAGCAGCCCGGGGACAGGGGGCTATTATTCCTACGAGCAGTACTTC. The encoded protein is CASSPGTGGYYSYEQYF. V is TRBV9 and J is TRBJ2-7, with 12 nucleotides matching TRBD1. The CDR3 runs 17 residues. With V trimmed by 4 bases and J by 1 base, 9 bases remained unmatched. From germline, CDR1 is SGDLS and CDR2 YYNGEE.

This sequence joins TRBV5-1 and TRBJ2-3, with 8 bases identical to TRBD1. The V gene's germline CDR1 is SGHRS and CDR2 YFSETQ. V gave up 2 bases and J gave up 2 bases; unmatched junction bases: 7. CDR3 length: 16 amino acids. CDR3 nucleotide sequence: TGCGCCAGCAGCTTACAGGGGGGAGCTTTCACAGATACGCAGTATTTT. This codes for CASSLQGGAFTDTQYF. Based on the CDR3 plus reference TRBV5-1 and TRBJ2-3, the full variable domain is KAGVTQTPRYLIKTRGQQVTLSCSPISGHRSVSWYQQTPGQGLQFLFEYFSETQRNKGNFPGRFSGRQFSNSRSEMNVSTLELGDSALYLCASSLQGGAFTDTQYFGPGTRLTVL.

This clone is medium-sized within its sample. The chain recombines TRBV6-8 with TRBJ1-1; D may be TRBD1 (5 bases). The V end was cut by 0 bases, the J end by 5 bases, with 10 bases between. Germline CDR1 reads MNHGY; CDR2 reads SAAAGT. The CDR3 runs to 14 residues. The CDR3 DNA reads TGTGCCAGCAGTTACTCGGAGTGGGGGACTGAAGCTTTCTTT. Translating it yields CASSYSEWGTEAFF.

The chain couples TRBV11-3 to TRBJ1-5, with 10 bases fitting TRBD1. Germline V lookup: CDR1 SGHNT, CDR2 YENEEA. This CDR3 region has 15 residues. Trimming removed 5 bases from V and 4 bases from J; junction bases left unmatched: 5. CDR3 sequence (DNA): TGTGCCAGCAGCCAGGGACAGGGGAAAAATCAGCCCCAGCATTTT. Its protein is CASSQGQGKNQPQHF. Complete variable domain (other parts from reference TRBV11-3 and TRBJ1-5): EAGVVQSPRYKIIEKKQPVAFWCNPISGHNTLYWYLQNLGQGPELLIRYENEEAVDDSQLPKDRFSAERLKGVDSTLKIQPAELGDSAVYLCASSQGQGKNQPQHFGDGTRLSIL.

The V call is TRBV10-2, the J call TRBJ2-3; D possibly corresponds to TRBD2 (6 bases). Germline values: CDR1 WSHSY, CDR2 SAAADI. The CDR3 is made up of 16 amino acids. V lost 7 bases to trimming and J lost 1 base, with 18 bases between them. The CDR3 loop reads CASTSLGTFGTDTQYF. The CDR3 DNA follows: TGCGCCAGCACATCCCTAGGGACTTTCGGCACAGATACGCAGTATTTT.

There are a few counts of this clone. Sequence at one end of the junction differs from germline and may be a read error. The genes are TRBV2 and TRBJ2-3, with D perhaps matching TRBD2 (5 bases). The CDR3 runs to 15 residues. From germline, CDR1 is SNHLY and CDR2 FYNNEI. The CDR3 loop is CASREGSTGTDTQYF. The CDR3 DNA reads TGTGCCAGCAGGGAAGGGAGTACGGGCACAGATACGCAGTATTTT.

The J gene is TRBJ1-6, the V gene TRBV19, with 7 bases fitting TRBD1. The CDR3 is 13 residues long. V gave up 9 bases and J gave up 6 bases; unmatched junction bases: 5. CDR1 is LNHDA, CDR2 SQIVND, per germline (reference sequence). The DNA of the CDR3 is TGTGCCAGCGCGGGACAGCCTAATTCACCCCTCCACTTT. Its protein product is CASAGQPNSPLHF. Full variable domain (missing parts from reference TRBV19 and TRBJ1-6): DGGITQSPKYLFRKEGQNVTLSCEQNLNHDAMYWYRQDPGQGLRLIYYSQIVNDFQKGDIAEGYSVSREKKESFPLTVTSAQKNPTAFYLCASAGQPNSPLHFGNGTRLTVT.

This clone ranks as medium-sized. This chain links TRBV11-3 with TRBJ1-4; 8 nucleotides agree with TRBD1. J was trimmed by 5 bases and V by 1 base; bases with no gene match: 3. This CDR3 is built from 15 residues. CDR1 SGHNT and CDR2 YENEEA come from the germline V gene. This chain's CDR3 is CASSLGGQGNEKLFF. The CDR3 nucleotides read TGTGCCAGCAGCTTAGGAGGACAGGGAAATGAAAAACTGTTTTTT.

This clone occurred a few times. The V and J genes are TRBV1 and TRBJ2-1; the DNA was not used to check the table's D call, TRBD2. TRBV1 corresponds to a pseudogene. The length of the CDR3 is 17 residues. CDR3 bases: TGCGCCAGCAGCCAAGATCCTGGCGGGGGGGCCGGAGATGAGCAGTTCTTC. Its translation: CASSQDPGGGAGDEQFF.